Each of the 14 T cell receptor beta chains below was sequenced from the same sample in a study of blood T cell repertoires in COVID-19. Only in-frame clones appear in the TCRdb table, and some are missing; sequencing was by immunoSEQ multiplex PCR. This table has about 150,000 clones, about 88% appearing once. Sequencing was carried out using peripheral blood. Receptors were obtained from a woman in her 70s with acute or convalescent COVID-19.

In the case of this clone: Other DNA sequences in this sample translate to the same CDR3. The chain's CDR3 is CASSLAGVNEKLFF. CDR3 in DNA: TGTGCCAGCAGCTTGGCAGGGGTTAATGAAAAACTGTTTTTT. The chain couples TRBV7-2 to TRBJ1-4; possible D gene TRBD1, 6 bases. V was cut by 3 bases and J by 4 bases, with 9 bases left in between. The CDR3 spans 14 residues. In germline, CDR1 is SGHTA, CDR2 FQGNSA.

The rearrangement uses TRBV2 and TRBJ1-2; 8 bases agree with TRBD1. The ends lost 6 bases at V and 7 bases at J; junction bases unmatched: 7. This CDR3 contains 13 residues. Germline lookup yields CDR1 SNHLY and CDR2 FYNNEI. The CDR3 here is CASRAGGASGYTF. The DNA of the CDR3 is TGTGCCAGCAGGGCAGGGGGCGCGAGTGGCTACACCTTC.

This chain uses TRBV6-5 with TRBJ1-5; D might be TRBD1 (5 bases). V was trimmed by 6 bases and J by 0 bases, leaving 12 bases between them. This CDR3 has 15 residues. Germline V gives CDR1 MNHEY, CDR2 SVGAGI. This CDR3 is CASRRQPDSNQPQHF. The CDR3 DNA follows: TGTGCCAGCAGACGACAGCCTGATAGCAATCAGCCCCAGCATTTT.

This rearrangement joins TRBV7-3 to TRBJ1-2; D gene ambiguous. This CDR3 has 16 residues. Trimming removed 5 bases from V and 4 bases from J, with 20 bases in between. Germline V gene sequence: CDR1 SGHTA, CDR2 FQGTGA. CDR3 loop: CASSPVGGGQGYGYTF. In DNA form, the CDR3 reads TGTGCCAGCAGCCCCGTGGGCGGAGGGCAAGGCTATGGCTACACCTTC.

The rearrangement joins TRBV29-1 to TRBJ1-4; D unresolved. Germline CDR1 reads SQVTM; CDR2 reads ANQGSEA. The V gene lost 8 bases and the J gene lost 5 bases, with 12 bases spanning the gap. The CDR3 loop spans 12 amino acids. The CDR3 bases are TGCAGCTCCCAGACGGGAAATGAAAAACTGTTTTTT. It is translated as CSSQTGNEKLFF.

The rearrangement links TRBV27 to TRBJ2-5; 14 bases agree with TRBD2. This CDR3 spans 16 amino acids. J lost 7 bases, V lost 6 bases, and 10 bases had no gene match. Germline V gives CDR1 MNHEY, CDR2 SMNVEV (reference sequence). CDR3 coding DNA: TGTGCCAGCAGACCGGGGACTAGCGGGAGTCCGGGGACCCAGTACTTC. Its protein is CASRPGTSGSPGTQYF.

The CDR3 DNA reads as TGTGCCTGGAGTCCCCCTTATGACAGGGCGGGTGGCTACACCTTC. This sequence encodes CAWSPPYDRAGGYTF. This chain links TRBV30 with TRBJ1-2, with 7 nucleotides matching TRBD1. CDR1 GTSNPN and CDR2 SVGIG come from the germline V gene (reference sequence). Losses at the gene ends were 2 bases for V and 7 bases for J; bases not matched to a gene: 13. The CDR3 totals 15 residues.

The chain joins TRBV9 to TRBJ1-6; possibly TRBD1 for D (5 bases). This CDR3 comprises 17 residues. The V gene's germline CDR1 is SGDLS and CDR2 YYNGEE. Trimming cost V 0 bases and J 6 bases, with 16 bases left between them. CDR3 DNA sequence: TGTGCCAGCAGCGTAGCAGTAACAGGAGGGCCTAATTCACCCCTCCACTTT. Translated, it gives CASSVAVTGGPNSPLHF.

The CDR3 reads CASSFSLGQSETQYF. CDR3 DNA sequence: TGTGCCAGCAGTTTTTCTTTGGGACAGTCGGAGACCCAGTACTTC. This sequence joins TRBV27 and TRBJ2-5, with 7 bases matching TRBD1. CDR3 length equals 15 residues. The V gene's germline CDR1 is MNHEY and CDR2 SMNVEV (reference sequence). J gave up 5 bases and V 3 bases, and 9 bases lay outside the gene matches.

The rearrangement joins TRBV23-1 to TRBJ2-7, with 7 bases matching TRBD1. TRBV23-1 falls under the ORF class, with uncertain function. V dropped 6 bases and J dropped 3; count of bases not matched to a gene: 20. This CDR3 spans 18 amino acids. CDR3 DNA sequence: TGCGCCAGCAGACCGATAGTGACAGGGACCCCCTTTCTCTACGAGCAGTACGTC. Translation gives CASRPIVTGTPFLYEQYV.

The J gene is TRBJ1-3, the V gene TRBV28, with D maybe TRBD1 (5 bases). The CDR3 length is 15 residues. V gave up 7 bases and J gave up 0 bases, with 13 bases separating them. Germline values: CDR1 MDHEN, CDR2 SYDVKM. CDR3 sequence: CASNWGVSSGNTIYF. CDR3 sequence (DNA): TGTGCCAGCAATTGGGGGGTGAGCTCTGGAAACACCATATATTTT.

The chain combines TRBV11-2 with TRBJ2-5; TRBD2 agrees at 11 bases. Germline V gene data show CDR1 as SGHAT and CDR2 as FQNNGV. CDR3 length: 15 amino acids. V was pared by 0 bases and J by 3 bases, with 0 bases of the junction left unmatched. The CDR3 loop reads CASSLELAGEETQYF. CDR3 in DNA: TGTGCCAGCAGCTTAGAACTAGCGGGGGAAGAGACCCAGTACTTC.

The chain has TRBV2 and TRBJ2-3, with 12 nucleotides matching TRBD2. V dropped 8 bases and J dropped 6; count of bases not matched to a gene: 3. The germline V gene has CDR1 SNHLY and CDR2 FYNNEI. This CDR3 has 13 residues. CDR3 nucleotides: TGTGCCAGCCGACTAGCGGGGGCGGATACGCAGTATTTT. Its translation: CASRLAGADTQYF.

This chain connects TRBV21-1 to TRBJ2-3; TRBD2, the table's D call, was not compared with the DNA. TRBV21-1 is a pseudogene locus. The CDR3 sequence is 17 residues long. The CDR3 is CASSKVLGDFTTDTQYF. CDR3 nucleotide sequence: TGTGCCAGCAGCAAAGTTCTAGGGGACTTTACCACAGATACGCAGTATTTT.